This T cell receptor (beta chain) was retrieved from a study of blood T cell repertoires in COVID-19. Study-wide context: The United States, Italy and Spain provided the acute and convalescent COVID-19 samples. From T cells, B-cell-depleted T cells, or PBMCs came the material, which was cDNA or gDNA.

This clone was detected many times. In the source study's methods: Reference gene primer amplification gave nucleated cell count estimates. The data were produced by immunoSEQ multiplex PCR, yet TCRdb's version contains in-frame clones alone and is incomplete. V and J calls and clone size are given by that table; D and trimming were obtained from the DNA. Of 400,000 to 550,000 clones in the sample, around 89% were seen once. This CDR3 has 16 amino acids. In germline, CDR1 is LNHNV, CDR2 YYDKDF (reference sequence). The V and J ends lost 1 base and 3 bases respectively, with 12 bases between them. The sequence was obtained from a woman in her twenties or thirties with acute or convalescent COVID-19. The rearrangement joins TRBV15 to TRBJ2-2; tentatively, D is TRBD2 (6 bases). The sequencing input was peripheral blood. The chain's CDR3 is CATSRGGGGDTGELFF. The DNA for the CDR3 is TGTGCCACCAGCAGAGGAGGAGGCGGGGACACCGGGGAGCTGTTTTTT.